A selection of T cell receptor beta chains follows, all from one sample in a study of T cell responses to AZD1222 COVID-19 vaccine. Assay: immunoSEQ multiplex PCR; the TCRdb copy retains only in-frame clones and omits some. The sample has around 120,000 clones; more than 70% are singletons. Sequencing used peripheral blood, obtained 28 days after the second AZD1222 dose. These TCRs come from an adult who received the AZD1222 COVID-19 vaccine. Both conserved end residues are trimmed from each CDR3.

v_call cdr3_aa
TRBV7-8 ASSLVGTGPTYGYT
TRBV15 ATSRRGVSYEQY
TRBV7-9 ASSLGQRSNEKLF
TRBV6-5 ASSLLRGFRPDTQY
TRBV27 ASSLANTNTEAF
TRBV4-3 ASSQESQRPYYGYT
TRBV29-1 SAADRGLWGYT
TRBV3-1/TRBV3-2 ASSQGGAGEQPQH
TRBV7-9 ASSQDRSYEQY
TRBV28 ASSHPGGMGQY